The 3 T cell receptor beta chains below come from one sample, sequenced in a study of blood T cell repertoires in COVID-19. Here immunoSEQ multiplex PCR was the method, and the copy in TCRdb shows in-frame clones only, minus some. The sample shows roughly 250,000 clones, roughly 90% of them seen only once. Sequencing was performed on PBMCs or T cells enriched from blood (not recorded which). The origin of the receptors is a woman aged 40 to 50 with acute COVID-19.

This rearrangement joins TRBV18 to TRBJ2-5; D is perhaps TRBD2 (6 bases). Germline V lookup: CDR1 KGHSH, CDR2 LQKENI. The CDR3 extends over 13 amino acids. Trimming shortened V by 4 bases and J by 3 bases, and 9 bases separated the two germline ends. CDR3 in DNA: TGTGCCAGCTCACAGGGACTTAAAGAGACCCAGTACTTC. Its protein is CASSQGLKETQYF.

V gene TRBV5-1 combines with J gene TRBJ1-4; D not certain. The germline gives CDR1 SGHRS, CDR2 YFSETQ. V was clipped by 0 bases and J by 8 bases, with 17 bases between them. The CDR3 is 16 residues long. CDR3 amino acids: CASSLGSRGTGEKLFF. CDR3 in DNA: TGCGCCAGCAGCTTGGGGTCTCGGGGTACGGGGGAAAAACTGTTTTTT.

The rearrangement joins TRBV6-5 to TRBJ2-5; TRBD2 matches at 9 bases. CDR3 size: 14 residues. CDR1 MNHEY and CDR2 SVGAGI come from the germline V gene. With 7 bases clipped from V and 5 bases from J, the junction kept 8 bases outside the gene matches. The CDR3 DNA follows: TGTGCCAGCATAGCGGGAGACTATCGGGAGACCCAGTACTTC. This gives the protein CASIAGDYRETQYF.